The rows below give T cell receptor beta chains drawn from one sample of a study of blood T cells in healthy people across ages. TCRdb re-called the 5' RACE reads with MiXCR, one entry per CDR3 protein. The sample lists some 1 million distinct CDR3 sequences, under 55% occurring once. The sample taken for sequencing was blood. The receptors come from a woman in her sixties or seventies in good health. Each CDR3 is given with its conserved first and last residue. The D gene is left open where the match is weak. Rows give clone size only sometimes, using once, few, many, or a class for an expanded clone.

CDR3	DNA	J	size	D	V
CATSRVRDWGTAQFF	TGTGCCACCAGCAGAGTACGCGATTGGGGCACCGCGCAGTTCTTC	TRBJ2-1	few	-	TRBV15
CASSSTSKLGETQYF	TGCGCCAGCAGCTCGACTAGCAAGTTGGGTGAGACCCAGTACTTC	TRBJ2-5	-	TRBD2	TRBV5-1
CSAEVSNYGYTF	TGCAGCGCCGAAGTCTCTAACTATGGCTACACCTTC	TRBJ1-2	-	-	TRBV29-1
CATSGETANTEAFF	TGTGCCACGTCCGGAGAGACAGCCAACACTGAAGCTTTCTTT	TRBJ1-1	once	-	TRBV15
CASSLVGGPQETQYF	TGTGCCAGCAGCTTGGTTGGAGGCCCCCAAGAGACCCAGTACTTC	TRBJ2-5	few	-	TRBV5-5
CASSQPRVSYEQYF	TGCGCCAGCAGCCAACCGAGGGTGAGCTACGAGCAGTACTTC	TRBJ2-7	-	-	TRBV4-1
CASSFQSRNTEAFF	TGTGCCAGCAGTTTCCAATCACGGAACACTGAAGCTTTCTTT	TRBJ1-1	once	-	TRBV28
CASSWGTGDYEQYF	TGTGCCAGCAGCTGGGGGACAGGGGACTACGAGCAGTACTTC	TRBJ2-7	-	TRBD1	TRBV11-3
CASSQAPTPREVDTQYF	TGCGCCAGCAGCCAAGCCCCGACACCACGGGAGGTAGATACGCAGTATTTT	TRBJ2-3	once	TRBD2	TRBV4-1
CASSYPTGMGIYEQYF	TGTGCCAGCAGTTACCCGACAGGGATGGGGATCTACGAGCAGTACTTC	TRBJ2-7	few	TRBD1	TRBV6-5
CASSQQGLTDTQYF	TGTGCCAGCAGCCAACAGGGCCTCACAGATACGCAGTATTTT	TRBJ2-3	-	-	TRBV9
CASSQGPLRDEQFF	TGTGCCAGCAGCCAAGGTCCACTAAGGGATGAGCAGTTCTTT	TRBJ2-1	-	-	TRBV3-1
CASSLRQGAFNEQFF	TGCGCCAGCAGCTTACGACAGGGGGCGTTCAATGAGCAGTTCTTC	TRBJ2-1	-	TRBD1	TRBV5-1
CASSQGGGSLQPQHF	TGTGCCAGCAGCCAAGGGGGGGGTTCCCTTCAGCCCCAGCATTTT	TRBJ1-5	many	-	TRBV3-1
CASSPTVGTVPTDTQYF	TGTGCCAGCAGCCCCACCGTCGGGACAGTCCCCACAGATACGCAGTATTTT	TRBJ2-3	once	TRBD1	TRBV3-1
CASSQAFNTGELFF	TGTGCCAGCAGCCAAGCCTTTAACACCGGGGAGCTGTTTTTT	TRBJ2-2	-	-	TRBV3-1
CASRENRGGGSAFF	TGTGCCAGCAGAGAAAATCGAGGGGGTGGGTCGGCTTTCTTT	TRBJ1-1	-	-	TRBV2
CAGRVTGANVLTF	TGTGCCGGAAGGGTTACTGGGGCCAACGTCCTGACTTTC	TRBJ2-6	-	-	TRBV6-1